This T cell receptor beta chain came from a study of identical twins. Overall study findings and caveats: The study drew conclusions from cross-sectional statistical analysis, not from following the same donors.

TCRdb processed the 5' RACE reads anew with MiXCR; each CDR3 protein has one entry. The sample lists under 800,000 distinct CDR3 sequences, over 20% occurring once. Germline V lookup: CDR1 SQVTM, CDR2 ANQGSEA. This CDR3 spans 13 amino acids. Unmatched junction bases numbered 4, after V lost 6 bases and J lost 2 bases. Ten or more counts support this clonotype. Its antigen is not known. The same specimen was also included in a second study, on T cells expressing NK-cell markers. That publication notes: The dominant NKG2C+ clonotypes represented roughly 1.0-7.5% of CD8+ T cells in six donors.

This TCR derives from a woman between 18 and 29 years old in good health. Sequencing was carried out using PBMCs. V is TRBV29-1 and J is TRBJ2-5, with 9 bases that match TRBD1. DNA of the CDR3: TGCAGCGTAGCCGGGACAGGGCAAGAGACCCAGTACTTC. It encodes CSVAGTGQETQYF.